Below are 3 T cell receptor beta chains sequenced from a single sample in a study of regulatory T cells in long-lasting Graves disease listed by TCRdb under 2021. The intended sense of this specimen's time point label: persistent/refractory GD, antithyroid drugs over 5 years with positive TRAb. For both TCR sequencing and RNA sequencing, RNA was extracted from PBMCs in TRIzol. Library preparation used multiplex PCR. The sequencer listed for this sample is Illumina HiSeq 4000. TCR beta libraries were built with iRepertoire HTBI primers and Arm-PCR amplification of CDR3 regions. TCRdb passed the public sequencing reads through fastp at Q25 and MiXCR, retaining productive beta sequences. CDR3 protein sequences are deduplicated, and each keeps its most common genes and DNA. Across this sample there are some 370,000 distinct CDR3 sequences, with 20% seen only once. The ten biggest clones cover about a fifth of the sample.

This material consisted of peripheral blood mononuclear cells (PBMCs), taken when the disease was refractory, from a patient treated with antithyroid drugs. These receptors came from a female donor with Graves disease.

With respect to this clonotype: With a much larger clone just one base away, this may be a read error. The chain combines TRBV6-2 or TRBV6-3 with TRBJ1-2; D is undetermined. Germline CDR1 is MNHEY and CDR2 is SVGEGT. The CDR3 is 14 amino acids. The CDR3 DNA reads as TGTGCCAACAGTGAATCTCAGTCCCTCTATGGCTACACCTTC. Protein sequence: CANSESQSLYGYTF.

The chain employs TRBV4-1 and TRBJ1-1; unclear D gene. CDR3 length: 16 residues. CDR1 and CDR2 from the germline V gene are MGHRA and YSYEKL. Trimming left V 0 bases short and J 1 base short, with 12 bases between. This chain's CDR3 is CASSQDRWAGNTEAFF. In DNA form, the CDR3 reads TGCGCCAGCAGCCAAGATAGGTGGGCGGGGAACACTGAAGCTTTCTTT.

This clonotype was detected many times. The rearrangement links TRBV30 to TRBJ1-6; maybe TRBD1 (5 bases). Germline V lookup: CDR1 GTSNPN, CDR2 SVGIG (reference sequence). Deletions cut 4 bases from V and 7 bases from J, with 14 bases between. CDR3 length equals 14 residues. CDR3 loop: CAWIPKGPNSPLHF. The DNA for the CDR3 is TGTGCCTGGATTCCCAAGGGGCCGAATTCACCCCTCCACTTT.